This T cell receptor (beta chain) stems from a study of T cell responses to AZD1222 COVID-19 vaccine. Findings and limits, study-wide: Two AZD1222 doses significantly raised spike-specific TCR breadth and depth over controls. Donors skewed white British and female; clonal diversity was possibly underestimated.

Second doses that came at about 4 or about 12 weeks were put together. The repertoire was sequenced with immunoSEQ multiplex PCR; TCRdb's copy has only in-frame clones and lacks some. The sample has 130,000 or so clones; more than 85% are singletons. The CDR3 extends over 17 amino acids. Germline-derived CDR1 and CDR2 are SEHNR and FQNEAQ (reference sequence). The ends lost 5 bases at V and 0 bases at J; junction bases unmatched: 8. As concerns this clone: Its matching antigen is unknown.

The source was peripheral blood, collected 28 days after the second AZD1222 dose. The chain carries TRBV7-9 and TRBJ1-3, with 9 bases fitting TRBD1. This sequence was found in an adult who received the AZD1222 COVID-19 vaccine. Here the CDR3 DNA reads TGTGCCAGCAGCCCGCGGGACAGGGATTACTCTGGAAACACCATATATTTT. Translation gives CASSPRDRDYSGNTIYF. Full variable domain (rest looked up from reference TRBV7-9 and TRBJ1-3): DTGVSQNPRHKITKRGQNVTFRCDPISEHNRLYWYRQTLGQGPEFLTYFQNEAQLEKSRLLSDRFSAERPKGSFSTLEIQRTEQGDSAMYLCASSPRDRDYSGNTIYFGEGSWLTVV.